Each of the 18 T cell receptor beta chains below was sequenced from the same sample in a study of shared clonotypes between healthy human individuals. TCRdb's copy holds only in-frame clones and misses some; the assay was immunoSEQ multiplex PCR. The data contain a few hundred thousand clones, around 76% of them singletons. The sequencing sample was made of PBMCs. The receptors originated from a woman aged 40 to 50 in good health. Some clones in this sample may be carry-over from other donors' samples.

The chain is built from TRBV5-1 and TRBJ1-5; 7 bases align to TRBD1. The germline gives CDR1 SGHRS, CDR2 YFSETQ. The length of the CDR3 is 18 residues. V was clipped by 3 bases and J by 0 bases; unmatched bases: 12. The CDR3 DNA is TGCGCCAGCAGCTGTACCGGGACAGTTGCCTATAGCAATCAGCCCCAGCATTTT. This translates into CASSCTGTVAYSNQPQHF.

This clone was counted a few times. A much larger clone lies a single base off, so this may be a read error. This chain connects TRBV30 to TRBJ2-7; TRBD2 agrees at 8 bases. Unmatched junction bases numbered 10, after V lost 3 bases and J lost 6 bases. Germline loops: CDR1 GTSNPN, CDR2 SVGIG (reference sequence). This CDR3 is 14 amino acids long. For the CDR3, the DNA is TGTGCCTGGAGGCCCTGTCGGGAGGGCCGCGAGCAGTACTTC. It specifies CAWRPCREGREQYF.

This chain joins TRBV11-2 and TRBJ2-3; the D is unclear. Germline values: CDR1 SGHAT, CDR2 FQNNGV. The ends were cut back, 2 bases at V and 2 bases at J, with 5 bases in the middle. The CDR3 runs to 13 residues. The CDR3: CASSLTITDTQYF. The CDR3 nucleotides read TGTGCCAGCAGCTTAACGATCACAGATACGCAGTATTTT.

The chain employs TRBV30 and TRBJ2-1; TRBD2 might be the D (6 bases). The V gene's germline CDR1 is GTSNPN and CDR2 SVGIG (reference sequence). This CDR3 region has 13 residues. Trimming removed 4 bases from V and 5 bases from J, with 12 bases in between. The CDR3 sequence: CAWIGTWNNEQFF. CDR3 DNA: TGTGCCTGGATCGGGACTTGGAACAATGAGCAGTTCTTC.

V gene TRBV5-6 combines with J gene TRBJ2-2; a weak D match, TRBD2 (6 bases). V was clipped by 0 bases and J by 6 bases, with 12 bases between them. Germline V gives CDR1 SGHDT, CDR2 YYEEEE. The CDR3 has 15 residues. The CDR3 DNA follows: TGTGCCAGCAGCTTGGGACTAGGTCGCGCCGGGGAGCTGTTTTTT. As protein: CASSLGLGRAGELFF.

The chain combines TRBV4-2 with TRBJ2-3, with TRBD2 identical over 14 bases. Trimming cost V 4 bases and J 1 base; bases outside gene matches: 1. The length of the CDR3 is 16 residues. Germline CDR1 is LGHNA and CDR2 is YNFKEQ. The CDR3 region has the DNA TGTGCCAGCAGCCGGGGACTAGCGGGAGGCACAGATACGCAGTATTTT. Amino acids: CASSRGLAGGTDTQYF.

The rearrangement uses TRBV6-5 and TRBJ2-1, with D perhaps given as TRBD1 or TRBD2 (5 bases each). The germline gives CDR1 MNHEY, CDR2 SVGAGI. The V gene lost 5 bases and the J gene lost 3 bases, with 14 bases spanning the gap. The CDR3 contains 15 residues. The CDR3: CASSLRGLDYNEQFF. CDR3 coding DNA: TGTGCCAGCAGTCTCCGGGGCCTAGACTACAATGAGCAGTTCTTC.

The V call is TRBV5-6, the J call TRBJ2-7; 9 bases agree with TRBD1. The germline CDR1 and CDR2 sequences are SGHDT and YYEEEE. The junction had 10 bases not matched to a gene; V was cut back by 3 bases and J by 6 bases. The CDR3 is made up of 15 amino acids. In DNA form, the CDR3 reads TGTGCCAGCAGCTGGGGACAGGGTCTCGGGTTCGAGCAGTACTTC. It yields the protein CASSWGQGLGFEQYF.

The chain couples TRBV28 to TRBJ1-3; D gene ambiguous. V was pared by 5 bases and J by 1 base, with 12 bases between. Germline assignment: CDR1 MDHEN and CDR2 SYDVKM. This CDR3 has 15 residues. CDR3 in DNA: TGTGCCAGCAGTCCCCGCAGGTTGTCTGGAAACACCATATATTTT. This translates into CASSPRRLSGNTIYF.

The V call is TRBV7-3, the J call TRBJ2-1; TRBD2 matches at 10 bases. V was pared by 5 bases and J by 6 bases, with 7 bases of the junction left unmatched. This CDR3 is 15 amino acids long. Germline V gives CDR1 SGHTA, CDR2 FQGTGA. CDR3 region: CASSLGTSVGNEQFF. The CDR3 nucleotides are TGTGCCAGCAGCCTGGGGACTAGCGTCGGCAATGAGCAGTTCTTC.

The chain combines TRBV7-9 with TRBJ1-5; D might be TRBD1 (5 bases). The CDR3 has 14 residues. V was trimmed by 5 bases and J by 4 bases, leaving 12 bases between them. The germline CDR1 and CDR2 sequences are SEHNR and FQNEAQ (reference sequence). For the CDR3, the DNA is TGTGCCAGCAGCCGCGGGACGGAAAATCAGCCCCAGCATTTT. Translated, it gives CASSRGTENQPQHF. The full variable domain, with the rest looked up from reference TRBV7-9 and TRBJ1-5, is DTGVSQNPRHKITKRGQNVTFRCDPISEHNRLYWYRQTLGQGPEFLTYFQNEAQLEKSRLLSDRFSAERPKGSFSTLEIQRTEQGDSAMYLCASSRGTENQPQHFGDGTRLSIL.

The rearrangement joins TRBV5-6 to TRBJ1-1; D is perhaps TRBD1 (6 bases). Trimming took 2 bases from V and 4 from J, leaving 9 bases between them. The germline gives CDR1 SGHDT, CDR2 YYEEEE. This CDR3 is 13 amino acids long. CDR3 nucleotides: TGTGCCAGCAGCTTACCCAGGGGCACTGAAGCTTTCTTT. It encodes CASSLPRGTEAFF.

The chain joins TRBV28 to TRBJ2-3; D possibly corresponds to TRBD2 (6 bases). This CDR3 has 15 residues. V shed 7 bases and J shed 0 bases, with 14 bases lying between them. Germline loops: CDR1 MDHEN, CDR2 SYDVKM. The CDR3 DNA is TGTGCCAGCACGGGAGAGGGGCGTAGCACAGATACGCAGTATTTT. As protein: CASTGEGRSTDTQYF.

The gene calls are TRBV6-1 and TRBJ2-7, with D maybe TRBD1 (6 bases). Germline CDR1 MNHNS, CDR2 SASEGT. The CDR3 has 14 residues. The V end lost 4 bases, the J end lost 0 bases, and 10 bases lay between the germline ends. The CDR3 DNA follows: TGTGCCAGCAGTGGACAGGTTTCCTCCTACGAGCAGTACTTC. Translation: CASSGQVSSYEQYF.

This clone appeared once. The chain couples TRBV7-9 to TRBJ2-5, with D possibly being TRBD1 (6 bases). The CDR3 has 17 amino acids. Germline V lookup: CDR1 SEHNR, CDR2 FQNEAQ (reference sequence). V shed 5 bases and J shed 2 bases, with 21 bases lying between them. This chain's CDR3 is CASSTRKVLGTQETQYF. CDR3 nucleotide sequence: TGTGCCAGCAGCACCCGGAAGGTCCTCGGGACACAAGAGACCCAGTACTTC.

This clone occurred once. The chain has TRBV27 and TRBJ2-4; D gene uncertain. Trimming removed 0 bases from V and 4 bases from J, with 7 bases in between. The CDR3 length is 14 residues. CDR1 is MNHEY, CDR2 SMNVEV, per germline (reference sequence). The CDR3 region is CASSLSRYKNIQYF. CDR3 nucleotide sequence: TGTGCCAGCAGTTTATCCAGATATAAAAACATTCAGTACTTC.

The rearrangement uses TRBV6-1 and TRBJ2-2, with TRBD1 matching 10 bases. The germline gives CDR1 MNHNS, CDR2 SASEGT. Trimming removed 10 bases from V and 2 bases from J; junction bases left unmatched: 7. CDR3 length: 15 amino acids. The CDR3 sequence is CANSDRGLNTGELFF. The CDR3, as DNA: TGTGCCAACTCCGACAGGGGGCTAAACACCGGGGAGCTGTTTTTT.

This chain links TRBV20-1 with TRBJ2-5; D remains unclear. The germline V and J ends were trimmed by 3 bases and 2 bases, with 4 bases remaining between them. The CDR3 consists of 11 residues. Per germline, CDR1 DFQATT and CDR2 SNEGSKA (reference sequence). The CDR3 reads CSASEQETQYF. CDR3 DNA sequence: TGCAGTGCTAGCGAGCAAGAGACCCAGTACTTC.